The source of this T cell receptor beta chain is a study of cytomegalovirus exposure and HLA in healthy donors. Study results and limitations: Association with HLA alleles at 0.05 false discovery rate was found for around 17,000 TCR beta sequences in a later analysis.

Turning to this clone: Its antigen remains unidentified.

J was trimmed by 6 bases and V by 6 bases; bases with no gene match: 7. The CDR3 totals 16 residues. Germline V lookup: CDR1 MRHNA, CDR2 SNTAGT. Vbeta (60) and Jbeta (13) primers were used in the PCR. Here immunoSEQ multiplex PCR was the method, and the copy in TCRdb shows in-frame clones only, minus some. Altogether 150,000 to 200,000 clones are present, about four fifths being singletons, with the ten largest covering about 1.7%. The sample taken for sequencing was PBMCs. The chain joins TRBV6-4 to TRBJ2-3; TRBD2 aligns across 15 bases. The receptor was isolated from a young woman in good health and CMV-seronegative. CDR3 region: CASSRGLAGGRDTQYF. In DNA, the CDR3 is TGTGCCAGCAGCCGGGGACTAGCGGGAGGAAGGGATACGCAGTATTTT.